This TCR beta chain was obtained from a study of blood T cell repertoires in COVID-19. Study overall: There were acute and convalescent COVID-19 samples, and they came from the United States, Italy and Spain. Sources were T cells, B-cell-depleted T cells, or PBMCs; the material itself was cDNA or gDNA.

Germline V gene data show CDR1 as LGHDT and CDR2 as YNNKEL (reference sequence). The germline V and J ends were trimmed by 0 bases and 5 bases, with 16 bases remaining between them. This CDR3 region has 16 residues. Original processing notes: Estimation of nucleated cell counts was performed using reference gene primer amplification. Some clones are missing from TCRdb's copy, which holds only in-frame ones; the method was immunoSEQ multiplex PCR. V and J calls and clone size are as listed in that table; D and trimming were resolved from the DNA. The sample lists under 45,000 clones, more than 80% seen once, with under 9% in the top ten.

This clonotype was obtained from a man in his sixties with active COVID-19. The chain uses TRBV3-1 (or the pseudogene TRBV3-2) and TRBJ2-5; D not certain. Sequenced input: peripheral blood. This CDR3 is CASSQDRVARVETQYF. CDR3 DNA: TGTGCCAGCAGCCAAGATCGGGTGGCTCGAGTGGAGACCCAGTACTTC.